Shown below are 25 T cell receptor beta chains from a single sample sequenced in a study of T cells in Graves' hyperthyroidism and ophthalmopathy. There were TCR beta CDR3 regions amplified from RNA transcripts. The HTBI primer set was used in a first-round RT-PCR of the TCR CDR3. TCRdb itself ran the multiplex PCR reads through MiXCR, one entry per CDR3 protein. This table has 250,000 to 300,000 distinct CDR3 sequences, approximately 18% appearing once. Sequencing used blood. Every receptor here comes from a man aged 50 to 59 with Graves' ophthalmopathy.

V usage is TRBV5-1 and J usage is TRBJ2-7; D possibly corresponds to TRBD2 (6 bases). V gave up 0 bases and J gave up 0 bases, with 13 bases separating them. CDR3 length: 16 residues. Germline loops: CDR1 SGHRS, CDR2 YFSETQ. CDR3 sequence: CASSLAAGPISYEQYF. The CDR3 nucleotides read TGCGCCAGCAGCTTGGCCGCGGGGCCTATCTCCTACGAGCAGTACTTC.

This clonotype was counted ten times or more. The rearrangement uses TRBV7-9 and TRBJ2-1, with 13 bases lining up with TRBD2. This CDR3 comprises 17 residues. J gave up 4 bases and V 5 bases, and 8 bases lay outside the gene matches. Germline assignment: CDR1 SEHNR and CDR2 FQNEAQ (reference sequence). The CDR3 DNA sequence: TGTGCCAGCAGCCCGGGGACTAGCGGGACTATTTACAATGAGCAGTTCTTC. Amino acid sequence: CASSPGTSGTIYNEQFF.

This clonotype has only a few counts. V and J are TRBV20-1 and TRBJ1-5; no reliable D call. Looked up from germline, CDR1 is DFQATT and CDR2 is SNEGSKA (reference sequence). Trimming left V 2 bases short and J 1 base short, with 6 bases between. This CDR3 is built from 13 residues. Written as DNA, the CDR3 is TGCAGTGCTAGACCTTTAAGCAATCAGCCCCAGCATTTT. As protein: CSARPLSNQPQHF.

This clonotype was found many times. The chain has TRBV7-3 and TRBJ1-1; D is perhaps TRBD1 (5 bases). Per germline, CDR1 SGHTA and CDR2 FQGTGA. The CDR3 contains 15 residues. Deletions cut 2 bases from V and 0 bases from J, with 10 bases between. The DNA for the CDR3 is TGTGCCAGCAGCTTAGCCGGGGGAATGAACACTGAAGCTTTCTTT. Its protein product is CASSLAGGMNTEAFF.

This chain connects TRBV6-2 or TRBV6-3 to TRBJ2-1, with TRBD1 matching 8 bases. The CDR3 runs 13 residues. Trimming cost V 5 bases and J 7 bases; bases outside gene matches: 4. Germline V gene lookup returns CDR1 MNHEY and CDR2 SVGEGT. The CDR3 protein is CASSLRGRNEQFF. CDR3 sequence (DNA): TGTGCCAGCAGTCTCAGGGGGCGGAATGAGCAGTTCTTC.

This clonotype was seen repeatedly, ten times or more. The CDR3 bases are TGTGCCAGCAGTTTCTGGGGAGCTAGCAATCAGCCCCAGCATTTT. As protein: CASSFWGASNQPQHF. The chain is built from TRBV12-3 or TRBV12-4 and TRBJ1-5; D remains unclear. This CDR3 has 15 residues. Trimming left V 3 bases short and J 0 bases short, with 9 bases between.

The rearrangement links TRBV5-8 to TRBJ2-7; D ambiguous. CDR1 is SGHTS, CDR2 YDEGEE, per germline. This CDR3 has 16 amino acids. Trimming pared 2 bases from V and 1 base from J, leaving 16 bases between. The CDR3 DNA sequence: TGTGCCAGCAGCTTATCCTCTCCCGGACCGTCCTACGAGCAGTACTTC. Its translation is CASSLSSPGPSYEQYF. Full variable domain (missing parts from reference TRBV5-8 and TRBJ2-7): EAGVTQSPTHLIKTRGQQATLRCSPISGHTSVYWYQQALGLGLQFLLWYDEGEERNRGNFPPRFSGRQFPNYSSELNVNALELEDSALYLCASSLSSPGPSYEQYFGPGTRLTVT.

This clonotype came up many times. The chain employs TRBV3-1 and TRBJ2-5; D perhaps matches TRBD2 (6 bases). In germline, CDR1 is LGHDT, CDR2 YNNKEL (reference sequence). V was trimmed by 1 base and J by 3 bases, leaving 12 bases between them. The CDR3 totals 15 residues. CDR3 residues: CASSQGRIAEETQYF. CDR3 DNA sequence: TGTGCCAGCAGCCAAGGGAGAATAGCGGAAGAGACCCAGTACTTC.

The table lists this clonotype with many counts. The genes are TRBV12-3 or TRBV12-4 and TRBJ2-7; D may be TRBD1 or TRBD2 (6 bases each). The CDR3 totals 13 residues. The V gene lost 3 bases and the J gene lost 4 bases, with 10 bases spanning the gap. The CDR3 loop is CASSFGGGYEQYF. In DNA, the CDR3 is TGTGCCAGCAGTTTCGGAGGGGGTTACGAGCAGTACTTC.

The chain combines TRBV10-3 with TRBJ1-1; D perhaps matches TRBD1 (6 bases). The CDR3 spans 12 residues. V was shortened by 2 bases and J by 5 bases, with 6 bases between the two germline ends. Germline V gene sequence: CDR1 ENHRY, CDR2 SYGVKD. CDR3 sequence: CAISEQGTEAFF. The CDR3 bases are TGTGCCATCAGTGAGCAGGGGACTGAAGCTTTCTTT.

This clonotype was detected only a few times. CDR3 bases: TGCAGTGCTAGAGTTCTGTCGGGAGTATCTTACAATGAGCAGTTCTTC. This gives the protein CSARVLSGVSYNEQFF. The chain carries TRBV20-1 and TRBJ2-1; D possibly corresponds to TRBD2 (6 bases). The CDR3 length is 16 residues. Germline V gene data show CDR1 as DFQATT and CDR2 as SNEGSKA (reference sequence). The V and J ends lost 1 base and 4 bases respectively, with 17 bases between them.

In DNA form, the CDR3 reads TGTGCCACCAGTGGCTCCTATAATTCACCCCTCCACTTT. It encodes CATSGSYNSPLHF. The chain uses TRBV15 and TRBJ1-6; no definite D call. V gave up 6 bases and J gave up 0 bases, with 3 bases separating them. Per germline, CDR1 LNHNV and CDR2 YYDKDF (reference sequence). The CDR3 extends over 13 amino acids.

This sequence joins TRBV6-1 and TRBJ2-7; D unclear. The CDR3 sequence is 12 residues long. Looked up from germline, CDR1 is MNHNS and CDR2 is SASEGT. The V and J ends lost 5 bases and 4 bases respectively, with 9 bases between them. Here the CDR3 DNA reads TGTGCCAGCAGTTCGTTACTGTACGAGCAGTACTTC. It specifies CASSSLLYEQYF.

This clonotype was recorded a few times. The V and J genes are TRBV7-9 and TRBJ1-3; perhaps TRBD1 as D (5 bases). Germline V CDR1 and CDR2: SEHNR, FQNEAQ (reference sequence). The CDR3 loop spans 19 amino acids. V was pared by 4 bases and J by 2 bases, with 24 bases between. The DNA of the CDR3 is TGTGCCAGCAGCTCCTACCCCCTCAAACAGGAGCTCGCTGGAAACACCATATATTTT. This sequence encodes CASSSYPLKQELAGNTIYF. Full variable domain (outside the CDR3, taken from reference TRBV7-9 and TRBJ1-3): DTGVSQNPRHKITKRGQNVTFRCDPISEHNRLYWYRQTLGQGPEFLTYFQNEAQLEKSRLLSDRFSAERPKGSFSTLEIQRTEQGDSAMYLCASSSYPLKQELAGNTIYFGEGSWLTVV.

This clonotype was found many times. The genes are TRBV6-1 and TRBJ2-7; maybe TRBD1 (5 bases). The V end was cut by 5 bases, the J end by 8 bases, with 13 bases between. This CDR3 spans 12 amino acids. Germline lookup yields CDR1 MNHNS and CDR2 SASEGT. Here the CDR3 DNA reads TGTGCCAGCAGTCTAGACAGACTCAAGCAGTACTTC. This gives the protein CASSLDRLKQYF.

The J gene is TRBJ1-5, the V gene TRBV28, with D unclear. V gave up 3 bases and J gave up 5 bases, with 2 bases separating them. CDR1 and CDR2 (germline): MDHEN, SYDVKM. The length of the CDR3 is 11 residues. CDR3 amino acids: CASSLHQPQHF. The CDR3 DNA reads TGTGCCAGCAGTTTGCATCAGCCCCAGCATTTT.

This clonotype appeared a few times. V gene TRBV6-1 combines with J gene TRBJ1-5; tentatively, D is TRBD1 (5 bases). Germline loops: CDR1 MNHNS, CDR2 SASEGT. Trimming left V 6 bases short and J 4 bases short, with 16 bases between. The length of the CDR3 is 15 residues. CDR3 loop: CASRPLGTENQPQHF. CDR3 nucleotides: TGTGCCAGCAGACCTCTTGGGACCGAGAATCAGCCCCAGCATTTT.

This chain's CDR3 is CAIRDGLYEQYF. The CDR3 DNA sequence: TGTGCCATCCGGGACGGACTATACGAGCAGTACTTC. The rearrangement uses TRBV6-1 and TRBJ2-7; possibly TRBD2 for D (6 bases). Germline V gene sequence: CDR1 MNHNS, CDR2 SASEGT. V was cut by 10 bases and J by 4 bases, with 14 bases left in between. The CDR3 is 12 residues long.

The V and J genes are TRBV20-1 and TRBJ2-5, with 8 nucleotides matching TRBD2. The CDR3 has 14 amino acids. The germline CDR1 and CDR2 sequences are DFQATT and SNEGSKA (reference sequence). With 1 base clipped from V and 4 bases from J, the junction kept 5 bases outside the gene matches. CDR3 sequence reads: CSARAAGGAETQYF. CDR3 sequence (DNA): TGCAGTGCTAGAGCTGCGGGGGGCGCAGAGACCCAGTACTTC.

As for this clonotype: No conserved phenylalanine or tryptophan is present at the end of the CDR3, so a read error is the likely explanation. This sequence joins TRBV27 and TRBJ2-7; TRBD2 aligns across 8 bases. In germline, CDR1 is MNHEY, CDR2 SMNVEV (reference sequence). The length of the CDR3 is 12 residues. J was trimmed by 0 bases and V by 8 bases; bases with no gene match: 0. The DNA for the CDR3 is TGTGCCAGCGCGGGGGGCTCCTACGAGCAGTACCTC. The encoded protein is CASAGGSYEQYL.

This clonotype appeared a few times. The J gene is TRBJ2-2, the V gene TRBV18; 7 positions match TRBD1. V shed 6 bases, J shed 2 bases, and the junction held 6 bases outside the gene matches. This CDR3 spans 15 amino acids. Germline CDR1 is KGHSH and CDR2 is LQKENI. CDR3 nucleotide sequence: TGTGCCAGCTCGAACCGGGACAGAAACACCGGGGAGCTGTTTTTT. Its protein product is CASSNRDRNTGELFF.

This clonotype was detected many times. V is TRBV5-1 and J is TRBJ2-7, with D unclear. Germline values: CDR1 SGHRS, CDR2 YFSETQ. V was shortened by 0 bases and J by 5 bases, with 9 bases between the two germline ends. The CDR3 loop spans 13 amino acids. CDR3 region: CASSLGVADEQYF. The CDR3, as DNA: TGCGCCAGCAGCTTGGGGGTAGCTGACGAGCAGTACTTC.

The chain couples TRBV7-9 to TRBJ2-7; TRBD2 agrees at 8 bases. CDR3 size: 13 residues. V shed 5 bases, J shed 5 bases, and the junction held 5 bases outside the gene matches. Looked up from germline, CDR1 is SEHNR and CDR2 is FQNEAQ (reference sequence). CDR3 protein: CASSPGGGHEQYF. The CDR3 DNA sequence: TGTGCCAGCAGCCCGGGGGGGGGTCACGAGCAGTACTTC.

The V and J genes are TRBV7-9 and TRBJ2-4; D unclear. CDR1 SEHNR and CDR2 FQNEAQ come from the germline V gene (reference sequence). V lost 2 bases to trimming and J lost 5 bases, with 7 bases between them. The CDR3 is 13 residues long. The DNA of the CDR3 is TGTGCCAGCAGCTTAATTGGCCAAAACATTCAGTACTTC. It yields the protein CASSLIGQNIQYF.

V gene TRBV28 combines with J gene TRBJ1-2, with 10 bases lining up with TRBD1. The length of the CDR3 is 14 residues. V shed 6 bases and J 5 bases; nucleotides not matched to a gene: 6. Germline V lookup: CDR1 MDHEN, CDR2 SYDVKM. The CDR3 DNA is TGTGCCAGCAGCCGCCGGGACAGGGGTTATGGCTACACCTTC. Translation gives CASSRRDRGYGYTF.